Sequencing of this TCR beta chain was carried out in a study of cytomegalovirus exposure and HLA in healthy donors. General study results and limits: A later analysis showed that HLA-associated TCR beta chains had undergone more clonal expansion than equally common others.

The PCR used 60 Vbeta and 13 Jbeta primers. Measured with immunoSEQ multiplex PCR; TCRdb has only the in-frame clones, and not every one. The sample consists of about 150,000 clones, over 65% of them appearing once. This CDR3 is 16 amino acids long. With 4 bases removed from V and 4 bases from J, the gap between germline ends came to 19 bases. Looked up from germline, CDR1 is LNHNV and CDR2 is YYDKDF (reference sequence). A word on this clone: Its matching antigen is unknown.

The sequence derives from a man aged 35-49 years in good health and CMV-seropositive. The rearrangement links TRBV15 to TRBJ2-5; weak D call: TRBD2 (7 bases). The sequenced material came from PBMCs. The CDR3 nucleotides read TGTGCCACCAGCAAAGGGGGGGGAGGGGGTCCAGAGACCCAGTACTTC. It specifies CATSKGGGGGPETQYF.